This paragraph covers one T cell receptor (beta chain) sequence. The antigen it binds to is not known. The sample holds no much larger clone one base away, and base qualities are not on file. Including the terminal cysteine and phenylalanine, the CDR3 comprises 15 residues. Of all the DNA, just the CDR3 is kept, 45 bases in frame from base 1. The germline V and J ends show losses of 1 base and 6 bases respectively, and no gene match explains 4 bases of the junction. The germline V gene yields SGHDT for CDR1 and YYEEEE for CDR2. Patients with autoimmune disease history or receiving systemic immunosuppression were excluded from the trial. Peripheral blood for TCR sequencing was collected from all dose cohorts at baseline, on cycle 4 day 1, and on cycle 7 day 1. The samples were drawn from a first-in-human, open-label, multicenter phase I dose-escalation trial of ivuxolimab. The trial enrolled adults with locally advanced or metastatic head and neck squamous cell, hepatocellular, melanoma or renal cell carcinoma. CD4+ and CD8+ T cells were sorted separately from peripheral blood before TCR sequencing.

The data stem from a study of OX40 agonist ivuxolimab in advanced cancers. With regard to the full study: Ivuxolimab, which targeted the costimulatory receptor OX40 (CD134), was an agonistic, fully human IgG2 monoclonal antibody. The monotherapy dose-escalation portion (N of about 57 patients) of the phase I ivuxolimab trial is reported in the paper. Intravenous ivuxolimab was administered to patients every 2 weeks at six dose levels: 0.01, 0.1, 0.3, 1.5, 3 and 10 mg/kg. The point of sequencing TCRbeta in the periphery was to test whether ivuxolimab changed TCR sequence diversity and drove clonal T-cell expansion. In the dose-escalation cohort, around four fifths of patients were male, and the mean age was approximately 60 years, with a range of about 20 to 79. Of the approximately 50 dose-escalation patients, hepatocellular carcinoma was present in approximately 20, melanoma in some 15, renal cell carcinoma in 9 and head and neck cancer in 9. Partial responses occurred in three dose-escalation patients, of whom one had hepatocellular carcinoma and two had cutaneous melanoma. Patients were allowed to have had prior anti-PD-1, anti-PD-L1 or anti-CTLA-4 therapy, and approximately 41% of the dose-escalation patients had previously received checkpoint inhibitors.

Results the study describes overall, beyond this receptor: After ivuxolimab, more expanded clones were found on average in CD8+ T cells than in CD4+ T cells. At doses from 0.1 to 3.0 mg/kg, clonal expansion was seen in both CD4+ and CD8+ blood T cells between baseline and week 6. The antigen specificity of the peripheral T cells that underwent clonal expansion was not determined. In the 0.1-3.0 mg/kg groups, partial responders were among the patients with the lowest normalized peripheral clonal expansion, particularly in CD8+ T cells. Low levels of normalized T-cell clonal expansion were also seen in some patients who did not respond.

For sequencing of the TCRbeta CDR3 region, genomic DNA was extracted from the sorted cells. TCRbeta CDR3 regions were sequenced using the immunoSEQ Assay. This is the immuneACCESS table as TCRdb keeps it, with only in-frame sequences that have V and J called. A part of the clones is gone; compared with another copy, unresolved V genes explain less than half, and the rest is unexplained. Counted in this sample were around 150,000 clones; roughly nine tenths of them appeared once. Of the sample, around 0.99% falls within the top ten clones. This specimen consisted of CD4+ or CD8+ T cells sorted from blood, obtained in a trial of the OX40 agonist ivuxolimab. The rearrangement combines TRBV5-6 with TRBJ1-5, and 10 junctional nucleotides match TRBD1. This TCR was recovered from an adult with an advanced solid tumor such as melanoma, head and neck, liver or kidney cancer. Here the CDR3 is given as CASSLRGTGAQPQHF. The DNA reads as follows: TGTGCCAGCAGCTTGAGAGGGACAGGGGCTCAGCCCCAGCATTTT.